The 15 T cell receptor beta chains below come from one sample, sequenced in a study of OX40 agonist ivuxolimab in advanced cancers. The repertoire was sequenced with immunoSEQ multiplex PCR; TCRdb's copy has only in-frame clones and lacks some. The table has approximately 14,000 clones, about 81% seen once. The material sequenced was CD4+ or CD8+ T cells sorted from blood, taken in a trial of the OX40 agonist ivuxolimab. The source is an adult with an advanced solid tumor such as melanoma, head and neck, liver or kidney cancer.

This chain links TRBV27 with TRBJ2-7, with 10 bases matching TRBD2. Germline V gene sequence: CDR1 MNHEY, CDR2 SMNVEV (reference sequence). The CDR3 consists of 14 residues. The J segment lost 3 bases and the V segment lost 5 bases, leaving 4 bases of the junction unmatched. This chain's CDR3 is CASSALAGVYEQYF. The CDR3 DNA sequence: TGTGCCAGCAGTGCCCTAGCGGGAGTCTACGAGCAGTACTTC.

The chain combines TRBV29-1 with TRBJ2-2; 8 positions match TRBD1. Germline values: CDR1 SQVTM, CDR2 ANQGSEA. The J segment lost 3 bases and the V segment lost 0 bases, leaving 3 bases of the junction unmatched. This CDR3 region has 15 residues. CDR3 coding DNA: TGCAGCGTTGAAGACAGGGGGCTAGACACCGGGGAGCTGTTTTTT. It codes for CSVEDRGLDTGELFF.

This chain connects TRBV6-1 to TRBJ1-5; a weak D match, TRBD1 (5 bases). The CDR3 has 15 residues. The germline V gene has CDR1 MNHNS and CDR2 SASEGT. The V end lost 2 bases, the J end lost 3 bases, and 11 bases lay between the germline ends. CDR3 sequence (DNA): TGTGCCAGCAGTGAAACAGGTTCCTTCAATCAGCCCCAGCATTTT. Amino acid sequence: CASSETGSFNQPQHF.

This clone was observed a handful of times. This chain uses TRBV19 with TRBJ2-3; 7 bases fit TRBD2. Germline V CDR1 and CDR2: LNHDA, SQIVND (reference sequence). The V and J ends lost 0 bases and 4 bases, in that order; junction bases with no gene match: 16. The CDR3 is made up of 19 amino acids. The CDR3 loop is CASSIEPPLAGVWADTQYF. CDR3 sequence (DNA): TGTGCCAGTAGTATAGAGCCCCCATTGGCGGGAGTTTGGGCAGATACGCAGTATTTT.

This sequence joins TRBV15 and TRBJ1-1; D is unclear. Germline CDR1 reads LNHNV; CDR2 reads YYDKDF (reference sequence). This CDR3 has 14 amino acids. Trimming removed 8 bases at V and 3 bases at J, with 16 bases between. CDR3 residues: CATLRPPPDTEAFF. In DNA, the CDR3 is TGTGCCACCTTAAGACCCCCGCCGGACACTGAAGCTTTCTTT.

This clone was picked up a small number of times. The chain has TRBV19 and TRBJ1-5; TRBD1 matches at 8 bases. There are 18 residues in the CDR3. Germline CDR1 reads LNHDA; CDR2 reads SQIVND (reference sequence). J lost 7 bases, V lost 3 bases, and 17 bases had no gene match. CDR3 amino acids: CASSIAYQDRGQGQPQHF. Written as DNA, the CDR3 is TGTGCCAGTAGTATCGCCTATCAAGACAGGGGCCAGGGACAGCCCCAGCATTTT.

This clone was seen only once. The chain joins TRBV6-1 to TRBJ2-1, with D uncertain. The CDR3 sequence is 12 residues long. Germline loops: CDR1 MNHNS, CDR2 SASEGT. V gave up 2 bases and J gave up 9 bases, with 8 bases separating them. CDR3 sequence: CASSEPPREQFF. The CDR3 DNA follows: TGTGCCAGCAGTGAACCCCCCCGTGAGCAGTTCTTC.

This clone was seen a handful of times. This chain joins TRBV5-1 and TRBJ1-1, with D possibly being TRBD1 (5 bases). The CDR3 covers 16 residues. The V end lost 3 bases, the J end lost 1 base, and 16 bases lay between the germline ends. Germline values: CDR1 SGHRS, CDR2 YFSETQ. The CDR3 sequence is CASSSSPRDSNTEAFF. CDR3 DNA sequence: TGCGCCAGCAGCTCCAGTCCACGGGACTCGAACACTGAAGCTTTCTTT. Based on the CDR3 plus reference TRBV5-1 and TRBJ1-1, the full variable domain is KAGVTQTPRYLIKTRGQQVTLSCSPISGHRSVSWYQQTPGQGLQFLFEYFSETQRNKGNFPGRFSGRQFSNSRSEMNVSTLELGDSALYLCASSSSPRDSNTEAFFGQGTRLTVV.

V is TRBV19 and J is TRBJ2-1; TRBD2 aligns across 7 bases. The CDR3 runs 15 residues. V was clipped by 0 bases and J by 6 bases; unmatched bases: 5. CDR1 is LNHDA, CDR2 SQIVND, per germline (reference sequence). DNA of the CDR3: TGTGCCAGTAGTATAGAGTGGCGGGAGAGCAATGAGCAGTTCTTC. Translation gives CASSIEWRESNEQFF.

This clone was observed a few times. The genes are TRBV27 and TRBJ1-2; possibly TRBD1 for D (5 bases). Trimming took off 5 bases at V and 6 bases at J, with 13 bases between the two ends. From germline, CDR1 is MNHEY and CDR2 SMNVEV (reference sequence). This CDR3 is built from 13 residues. Here the CDR3 DNA reads TGTGCCAGCAGTCCAATGGGGGGGAATGGCTACACCTTC. It is translated as CASSPMGGNGYTF.

The rearrangement links TRBV5-4 to TRBJ2-7; the D is unclear. Germline CDR1 reads SGHNT; CDR2 reads YYREEE (reference sequence). V was shortened by 4 bases and J by 3 bases, with 8 bases between the two germline ends. This CDR3 is built from 12 residues. CDR3 sequence (DNA): TGTGCCAGCAGCCCAAATGACTACGAGCAGTACTTC. Its translation: CASSPNDYEQYF.

The chain employs TRBV10-1 and TRBJ2-7, with 10 bases that match TRBD1. The CDR3 is 14 amino acids. Germline V CDR1 and CDR2: WNHNN, SYGVQD (reference sequence). With V trimmed by 2 bases and J by 4 bases, 2 bases remained unmatched. CDR3 DNA sequence: TGCGCCAGCAGTGAGGGGACAGGGGAATACGAGCAGTACTTC. Protein: CASSEGTGEYEQYF.

The rearrangement links TRBV4-1 to TRBJ2-7; perhaps TRBD2 as D (6 bases). Trimming removed 0 bases at V and 2 bases at J, with 14 bases between. From germline, CDR1 is MGHRA and CDR2 YSYEKL. The CDR3 extends over 16 amino acids. The CDR3 DNA is TGCGCCAGCAGCCAAGATCTGTCTAGCGCACCCTACGAGCAGTACTTC. It translates to CASSQDLSSAPYEQYF.

V gene TRBV18 combines with J gene TRBJ2-1, with D uncertain. Germline lookup yields CDR1 KGHSH and CDR2 LQKENI. V lost 0 bases and J 5 bases, leaving 14 bases between the germline ends. The CDR3 has 16 residues. The CDR3 spells CASSPPRLRRDNEQFF. CDR3 in DNA: TGTGCCAGCTCACCACCGCGCCTACGCAGAGACAATGAGCAGTTCTTC.

The rearrangement joins TRBV29-1 to TRBJ1-2; 9 bases align to TRBD1. With 4 bases clipped from V and 14 bases from J, the junction kept 8 bases outside the gene matches. This CDR3 comprises 11 residues. CDR1 and CDR2 from the germline V gene are SQVTM and ANQGSEA. CDR3 protein: CSVVISGQGTF. Written as DNA, the CDR3 is TGCAGCGTTGTAATCTCGGGACAGGGAACCTTC. Filled out from reference TRBV29-1 and TRBJ1-2, the complete variable domain reads SAVISQKPSRDICQRGTSLTIQCQVDSQVTMMFWYRQQPGQSLTLIATANQGSEATYESGFVIDKFPISRPNLTFSTLTVSNMSPEDSSIYLCSVVISGQGTFGSGTRLTVV.